This T cell receptor beta chain was profiled in a study of a mutant IDH1 vaccine in newly diagnosed glioma. Study in general: Vaccination started 4-6 weeks after radiotherapy alone, or with temozolomide cycles. Most patients had radiochemotherapy with temozolomide before enrollment; others had one alone. The study, taken as a whole, reports: Pseudoprogression looked unconnected to shifts in top peripheral T cell clonotypes.

As concerns this clone: Its antigen is not identified.

The V and J ends lost 1 base and 9 bases respectively, with 15 bases between them. Germline CDR1 SQVTM, CDR2 ANQGSEA. CDR3 length: 13 residues. Assay: immunoSEQ multiplex PCR; the TCRdb copy retains only in-frame clones and omits some. The sample has approximately 34,000 clones; about nine tenths are singletons. The time point here: week 47, end of study. Each dose delivered 300 ug of mutant IDH1 20-mer peptide subcutaneously with imiquimod. The clonotype was recovered from a man between 35 and 55 years old with glioma. The sample here was PBMCs, taken from a glioma patient whose treatment included an IDH1 peptide vaccine. The rearrangement links TRBV29-1 to TRBJ1-2; D may be TRBD1 (5 bases). In DNA form, the CDR3 reads TGCAGCGTTGAAGCCGCTACAGGATCCAGCTACACCTTC. Residues: CSVEAATGSSYTF.